These T cell receptor beta chains were read from a single sample in a study of T-cell memory formation after mild COVID-19. Each CDR3 protein is one row after TCRdb ran MiXCR on the 5' RACE reads. Of about 110,000 distinct CDR3 sequences listed, about an eighth are singletons. Input material: PBMCs or a T cell subset sorted from them (not recorded which). The receptors were gathered from a man between 18 and 29 years old who had mild COVID-19 (a few samples of this study predate the infection). Cell type and time point are not known. The CDR3 runs from the conserved cysteine through the conserved F or W. Fields, in order: clone size, J gene, V gene, CDR3 length, D gene, CDR3 DNA, CDR3 protein. D genes are given only for firm matches. Only some rows state a clone size, as once, few, many or a class for expanded clones.

NA | TRBJ2-7 | TRBV5-5 | 15 | NA | TGTGCCAGCAGCTTGGTCTCAGACGCAAGGTACGAGCAGTACTTC | CASSLVSDARYEQYF
few | TRBJ1-2 | TRBV13 | 15 | NA | TGTGCCAGCAGCACCCGGGTGGGGACCTTCTATGGCTACACCTTC | CASSTRVGTFYGYTF
NA | TRBJ1-1 | TRBV9 | 15 | TRBD1 | TGTGCCAGCAGCGTAACCACAGGGGAGAACACTGAAGCTTTCTTT | CASSVTTGENTEAFF
NA | TRBJ1-2 | TRBV4-2 | 13 | TRBD1 | TGTGCCAGCAGCCAGCAGGGGGCCAGGGGCTACACCTTC | CASSQQGARGYTF
NA | TRBJ1-2 | TRBV6-5 | 15 | TRBD1 | TGTGCCAGCAGTTTTGCAGGGGGCGGAAACTATGGCTACACCTTC | CASSFAGGGNYGYTF
NA | TRBJ2-6 | TRBV27 | 15 | NA | TGTGCCAGCAGTTTCAGGGCAGCTGGGGCCAACGTCCTGACTTTC | CASSFRAAGANVLTF
few | TRBJ1-5 | TRBV4-1 | 15 | NA | TGCGCCAGCAGCCAAGATCTCGGGGGCGGACAGCCCCAGCATTTT | CASSQDLGGGQPQHF
few | TRBJ2-3 | TRBV12-5 | 13 | NA | TGTGCTAGTGGGTCTTTATTCCCAGATACGCAGTATTTT | CASGSLFPDTQYF
few | TRBJ1-2 | TRBV7-9 | 15 | NA | TGTGCCAGCAGCGGGGCCTTCGGGAGTAACTATGGCTACACCTTC | CASSGAFGSNYGYTF
NA | TRBJ2-5 | TRBV10-3 | 14 | NA | TGTGCCATCAGTGAGACAGGTGGGCAAGAGACCCAGTACTTC | CAISETGGQETQYF
NA | TRBJ2-5 | TRBV9 | 15 | TRBD2 | TGTGCCAGCACCCCGGGGGGGGCATGGGGAGAGACCCAGTACTTC | CASTPGGAWGETQYF
NA | TRBJ2-3 | TRBV6-2/TRBV6-3 | 15 | NA | TGTGCCAGCAGTTACTCCGTGCAGGGAAGAGATACGCAGTATTTT | CASSYSVQGRDTQYF
many | TRBJ1-2 | TRBV20-1 | 15 | TRBD1 | TGCAGTGCTAGAGATTCGGCCAGGGGGAACTATGGCTACACCTTC | CSARDSARGNYGYTF
few | TRBJ1-5 | TRBV4-3 | 15 | TRBD1 | TGCGCCAGCAGCTACGACAGGGGAAGCAATCAGCCCCAGCATTTT | CASSYDRGSNQPQHF
NA | TRBJ1-5 | TRBV27 | 15 | TRBD1 | TGTGCCAGTTGCTTGACAGGGAATAGCAATCAGCCCCAGCATTTT | CASCLTGNSNQPQHF
few | TRBJ2-3 | TRBV14 | 16 | NA | TGTGCCAGCAGCCAAGAGGCTAGGGCCAGCACAGATACGCAGTATTTT | CASSQEARASTDTQYF
many | TRBJ2-5 | TRBV6-5 | 13 | TRBD2 | TGTGCCAGCAGTACGGGGGGGCGAGAGACCCAGTACTTC | CASSTGGRETQYF
NA | TRBJ2-7 | TRBV6-2/TRBV6-3 | 13 | NA | TGTGCCAGCAGATACGGACGGGTTTACGAGCAGTACTTC | CASRYGRVYEQYF
few | TRBJ1-4 | TRBV12-3/TRBV12-4 | 14 | NA | TGTGCCAGCAGTTTAAGGGGGTTTGGTGAAAAACTGTTTTTT | CASSLRGFGEKLFF
NA | TRBJ1-3 | TRBV20-1 | 14 | NA | TGCAGTGCTAGAGGACGAGAGTCTGGAAACACCATATATTTT | CSARGRESGNTIYF
many | TRBJ2-3 | TRBV12-3/TRBV12-4 | 12 | NA | TGTGCCACGCTAGGCCTCACAGATACGCAGTATTTT | CATLGLTDTQYF
few | TRBJ1-1 | TRBV29-1 | 13 | NA | TGCAGCGTTGAATGGGGTTATAACACTGAAGCTTTCTTT | CSVEWGYNTEAFF
few | TRBJ2-1 | TRBV19 | 17 | TRBD1 | TGTGCCAGTAGTATGAGGGACAGGGAGAGGTCCTACAATGAGCAGTTCTTC | CASSMRDRERSYNEQFF
many | TRBJ2-3 | TRBV3-1 | 13 | NA | TGTGCCAGCAGCCAAGTCGGCGGGGATACGCAGTATTTT | CASSQVGGDTQYF
few | TRBJ2-3 | TRBV7-9 | 17 | TRBD2 | TGTGCCAGCAGCCCCCGGACTAGCGGGGGGACAACCCATACGCAGTATTTT | CASSPRTSGGTTHTQYF
NA | TRBJ2-1 | TRBV2 | 17 | TRBD2 | TGTGCCAGCAGTGAAGCCCTATCACTAGCGGGAGCGCAAAGTGGGTTCTTC | CASSEALSLAGAQSGFF
few | TRBJ2-5 | TRBV5-5 | 14 | TRBD1 | TGTGCCAGCGCCCCGGGACAGAGAGAAGAGACCCAGTACTTC | CASAPGQREETQYF
NA | TRBJ2-4 | TRBV7-9 | 16 | TRBD2 | TGTGCCAGCAGCTCCGGGACTAGCGAGGCCAAAAACATTCAGTACTTC | CASSSGTSEAKNIQYF
few | TRBJ2-1 | TRBV29-1 | 10 | NA | TGCAGCGTGGTCGGGTATGAGCAGTTCTTC | CSVVGYEQFF
NA | TRBJ1-1 | TRBV29-1 | 11 | NA | TGCAGCGTTGGACAGGAATCTGAAGCTTTCTTT | CSVGQESEAFF
NA | TRBJ1-2 | TRBV7-9 | 13 | NA | TGTGCCAGCAGCTTAGCGGCGGGGAATGGCTACACCTTC | CASSLAAGNGYTF
NA | TRBJ2-5 | TRBV4-1 | 15 | NA | TGCGCCAGCAGCCACGGTCGGGGTGGGCAAGAGACCCAGTACTTC | CASSHGRGGQETQYF